This entry lists 22 T cell receptor beta chains sequenced from one sample in a study of T cell changes during pregnancy in multiple sclerosis. Profiled with immunoSEQ multiplex PCR; TCRdb holds only in-frame clones, not every one. The table lists about 76,000 clones, 93% of them singletons. The specimen comprised peripheral blood, sampled in the second trimester of pregnancy. The receptors were gathered from a female donor with multiple sclerosis, enrolled in a pregnancy study.

The J gene is TRBJ1-2, the V gene TRBV19; tentatively, D is TRBD1 (5 bases). The ends were cut back, 8 bases at V and 4 bases at J, with 14 bases in the middle. Germline V lookup: CDR1 LNHDA, CDR2 SQIVND (reference sequence). The CDR3 covers 13 residues. CDR3 protein: CASSDSPFYGYTF. The DNA for the CDR3 is TGTGCCAGTTCTGACAGCCCGTTCTATGGCTACACCTTC.

The chain has TRBV7-8 and TRBJ2-5, with D unclear. Looked up from germline, CDR1 is SGHVS and CDR2 is FQNEAQ. V was pared by 0 bases and J by 9 bases, with 8 bases between. This CDR3 has 12 amino acids. The DNA for the CDR3 is TGTGCCAGCAGCTTAGCGTACAGACCCCAGTACTTC. Translated: CASSLAYRPQYF.

The gene calls are TRBV30 and TRBJ1-1, with D unresolved. The CDR3 has 12 amino acids. The V gene's germline CDR1 is GTSNPN and CDR2 SVGIG (reference sequence). Trimming removed 4 bases at V and 4 bases at J, with 10 bases between. CDR3 in amino acids: CAWTPVTTEAFF. In DNA, the CDR3 is TGTGCCTGGACCCCGGTTACCACTGAAGCTTTCTTT.

This chain links TRBV6-1 with TRBJ2-3; possible D gene TRBD1, 5 bases. The CDR3 has 15 residues. From germline, CDR1 is MNHNS and CDR2 SASEGT. V was clipped by 2 bases and J by 5 bases, with 14 bases between them. The CDR3 here is CASSETGAVRDTQYF. In DNA form, the CDR3 reads TGTGCCAGCAGTGAAACTGGGGCGGTCCGAGATACGCAGTATTTT.

The chain couples TRBV19 to TRBJ1-3; D is undetermined. Germline V gene lookup returns CDR1 LNHDA and CDR2 SQIVND (reference sequence). V dropped 5 bases and J dropped 0 bases, with 8 bases sitting between them. The CDR3 runs 14 residues. The CDR3 coding sequence is TGTGCCAGTAGTCGCCCAGGCTCTGGAAACACCATATATTTT. Translated, it gives CASSRPGSGNTIYF.

The J gene is TRBJ1-3, the V gene TRBV28, with D perhaps TRBD1 (5 bases). V was trimmed by 8 bases and J by 4 bases, leaving 15 bases between them. The CDR3 consists of 14 residues. Germline V gives CDR1 MDHEN, CDR2 SYDVKM. The CDR3 here is CASSGLGPGNTIYF. The CDR3, as DNA: TGTGCCAGCTCAGGCCTGGGGCCGGGAAACACCATATATTTT. Supplemented by reference TRBV28 and TRBJ1-3, the full variable domain reads DVKVTQSSRYLVKRTGEKVFLECVQDMDHENMFWYRQDPGLGLRLIYFSYDVKMKEKGDIPEGYSVSREKKERFSLILESASTNQTSMYLCASSGLGPGNTIYFGEGSWLTVV.

There are a few counts of this clone. This chain joins TRBV29-1 and TRBJ2-3; 8 bases line up with TRBD2. The V and J ends lost 7 bases and 0 bases, in that order; junction bases with no gene match: 6. Germline V gene sequence: CDR1 SQVTM, CDR2 ANQGSEA. The CDR3 runs to 14 residues. CDR3 residues: CSGRGGSSTDTQYF. The DNA for the CDR3 is TGCAGCGGACGGGGGGGATCTAGCACAGATACGCAGTATTTT.

The CDR3 protein is CASSLVARGYEQYF. DNA for the CDR3: TGCGCCAGCAGCTTGGTGGCCAGGGGGTACGAGCAGTACTTC. The chain joins TRBV5-1 to TRBJ2-7; TRBD1 matches 7 bases. V lost 0 bases to trimming and J lost 4 bases; unmatched junction nucleotides: 4. The V gene's germline CDR1 is SGHRS and CDR2 YFSETQ. The CDR3 totals 14 residues.

The rearrangement links TRBV19 to TRBJ2-7; TRBD1 is a possible D gene (6 bases). Trimming pared 4 bases from V and 3 bases from J, leaving 16 bases between. This CDR3 has 15 residues. Looked up from germline, CDR1 is LNHDA and CDR2 is SQIVND (reference sequence). The DNA for the CDR3 is TGTGCCAGTAGTAAACCGAACAGGGCGGGCTACGAGCAGTACTTC. Its protein product is CASSKPNRAGYEQYF.

This rearrangement joins TRBV5-8 to TRBJ2-7, with TRBD1 matching over 8 bases. CDR1 and CDR2 (germline): SGHTS, YDEGEE. After removal of 1 base from V and 2 bases from J, the junction contained 2 bases not matched to a gene. The CDR3 runs to 14 residues. CDR3 coding DNA: TGTGCCAGCAGCTTGAACAGGGGGGCCTACGAGCAGTACTTC. It translates to CASSLNRGAYEQYF.

The chain employs TRBV20-1 and TRBJ1-5, with no clear D. This CDR3 comprises 10 residues. V lost 6 bases and J lost 6, with 6 bases in between. Per germline, CDR1 DFQATT and CDR2 SNEGSKA (reference sequence). The CDR3 region has the DNA TGCAGTGCCTCCGGTCAGCCCCAGCATTTT. This translates into CSASGQPQHF.

The genes are TRBV5-5 and TRBJ1-4; D gene ambiguous. Trimming removed 1 base at V and 7 bases at J, with 11 bases between. The CDR3 is 14 amino acids. Per germline, CDR1 SGHKS and CDR2 YYEKEE (reference sequence). In DNA form, the CDR3 reads TGTGCCAGCAGCTTGCGAGGTCTCGGTGAAAAACTGTTTTTT. This encodes CASSLRGLGEKLFF. Drawing the rest from reference TRBV5-5 and TRBJ1-4, the complete variable domain is DAGVTQSPTHLIKTRGQQVTLRCSPISGHKSVSWYQQVLGQGPQFIFQYYEKEERGRGNFPDRFSARQFPNYSSELNVNALLLGDSALYLCASSLRGLGEKLFFGSGTQLSVL.

This clone turned up a few times. The chain has TRBV7-9 and TRBJ2-5, with D hard to call. The CDR3 spans 11 residues. Deletions cut 8 bases from V and 9 bases from J, with 13 bases between. Germline-derived CDR1 and CDR2 are SEHNR and FQNEAQ (reference sequence). The CDR3 nucleotides are TGTGCCAGCGGTCCGAGCCGGGCCCAGTACTTC. Protein sequence: CASGPSRAQYF.

The rearrangement joins TRBV2 to TRBJ1-2; tentatively, D is TRBD1 (5 bases). Germline V CDR1 and CDR2: SNHLY, FYNNEI. Trimming pared 6 bases from V and 4 bases from J, leaving 6 bases between. The CDR3 loop spans 11 amino acids. This chain's CDR3 is CASRGGYGYTF. CDR3 sequence (DNA): TGTGCCAGCAGGGGGGGCTATGGCTACACCTTC. Together with reference TRBV2 and TRBJ1-2, the CDR3 gives the full variable domain: EPEVTQTPSHQVTQMGQEVILRCVPISNHLYFYWYRQILGQKVEFLVSFYNNEISEKSEIFDDQFSVERPDGSNFTLKIRSTKLEDSAMYFCASRGGYGYTFGSGTRLTVV.

The chain carries TRBV5-4 and TRBJ2-7; 10 bases line up with TRBD1. The CDR3 totals 16 residues. V was pared by 1 base and J by 7 bases, with 11 bases of the junction left unmatched. Germline CDR1 and CDR2: SGHNT and YYREEE (reference sequence). CDR3 bases: TGTGCCAGCAGCTTGCCCATCCCGGGACAGGGGAAAGAGCAGTACTTC. It specifies CASSLPIPGQGKEQYF.

The chain uses TRBV5-1 and TRBJ1-6; a possible D gene is TRBD1 (5 bases). The ends were cut back, 6 bases at V and 6 bases at J, with 13 bases in the middle. The CDR3 runs to 14 residues. The germline CDR1 and CDR2 sequences are SGHRS and YFSETQ. DNA for the CDR3: TGCGCCAGCAAGGAGGGGCCAAGTAATTCACCCCTCCACTTT. Its protein product is CASKEGPSNSPLHF.

This clone was found a few times. This chain joins TRBV29-1 and TRBJ1-1; D gene uncertain. The germline V and J ends were trimmed by 3 bases and 3 bases, with 5 bases remaining between them. CDR3 size: 11 residues. Germline V gene data show CDR1 as SQVTM and CDR2 as ANQGSEA. Here the CDR3 DNA reads TGCAGCGTTGACGGGGACACTGAAGCTTTCTTT. It translates to CSVDGDTEAFF.

The V gene is TRBV9, the J gene TRBJ1-1; tentatively, D is TRBD1 (5 bases). The V and J ends lost 3 bases and 7 bases respectively, with 13 bases between them. This CDR3 has 13 amino acids. Germline V gives CDR1 SGDLS, CDR2 YYNGEE. The CDR3 region is CASSGGRRNEAFF. The CDR3 bases are TGTGCCAGCAGCGGGGGCCGACGGAATGAAGCTTTCTTT.

This clone was observed a single time. The chain has TRBV6-1 and TRBJ2-7, with D unclear. The CDR3 extends over 14 amino acids. Trimming removed 1 base at V and 3 bases at J, with 10 bases between. From germline, CDR1 is MNHNS and CDR2 SASEGT. The CDR3 DNA sequence: TGTGCCAGCAGTGAAGTGGGCTTAATCTACGAGCAGTACTTC. Translation gives CASSEVGLIYEQYF.

The chain joins TRBV6-6 to TRBJ2-7; D call uncertain. CDR1 is MNHNY, CDR2 SVGAGI, per germline (reference sequence). V was clipped by 4 bases and J by 0 bases, with 10 bases between them. This CDR3 is built from 14 residues. This CDR3 reads CASSSRIHSYEQYF. CDR3 DNA: TGTGCCAGCAGTTCCAGAATCCACTCCTACGAGCAGTACTTC.

This clone was counted a single time. Other DNA sequences of this sample code for an identical CDR3. The chain combines TRBV15 with TRBJ2-5, with unresolved D. Germline CDR1 is LNHNV and CDR2 is YYDKDF (reference sequence). The V end lost 0 bases, the J end lost 5 bases, and 7 bases lay between the germline ends. The CDR3 has 13 amino acids. DNA for the CDR3: TGTGCCACCAGCAGAGATCCACAGGAGACCCAGTACTTC. It specifies CATSRDPQETQYF.

Points on this clone: A read error is possible here, since a much larger clone lies one base away. Other DNA sequences in this specimen translate into the identical CDR3. This chain joins TRBV6-1 and TRBJ2-5; 11 bases are shared with TRBD2. This CDR3 has 15 residues. Germline trimming cut 2 bases from V and 1 base from J; bases unmatched to any gene: 0. Germline loops: CDR1 MNHNS, CDR2 SASEGT. The CDR3 spells CASSELAGGQETQYF. The CDR3 DNA follows: TGTGCCAGCAGTGAACTAGCGGGGGGCCAAGAGACCCAGTACTTC.